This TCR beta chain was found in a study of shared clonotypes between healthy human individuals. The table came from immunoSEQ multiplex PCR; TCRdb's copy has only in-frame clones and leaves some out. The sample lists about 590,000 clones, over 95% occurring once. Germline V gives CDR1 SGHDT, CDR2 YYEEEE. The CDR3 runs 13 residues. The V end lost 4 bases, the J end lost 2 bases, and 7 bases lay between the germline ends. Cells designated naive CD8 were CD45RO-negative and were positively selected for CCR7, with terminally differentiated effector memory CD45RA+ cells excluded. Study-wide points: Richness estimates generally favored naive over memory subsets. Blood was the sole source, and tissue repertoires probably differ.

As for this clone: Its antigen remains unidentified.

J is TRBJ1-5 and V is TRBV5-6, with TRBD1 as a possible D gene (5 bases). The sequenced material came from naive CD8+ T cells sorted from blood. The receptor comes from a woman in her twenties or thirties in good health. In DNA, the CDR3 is TGTGCCAGCAGCCGGGGCGGCAATCAGCCCCAGCATTTT. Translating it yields CASSRGGNQPQHF.